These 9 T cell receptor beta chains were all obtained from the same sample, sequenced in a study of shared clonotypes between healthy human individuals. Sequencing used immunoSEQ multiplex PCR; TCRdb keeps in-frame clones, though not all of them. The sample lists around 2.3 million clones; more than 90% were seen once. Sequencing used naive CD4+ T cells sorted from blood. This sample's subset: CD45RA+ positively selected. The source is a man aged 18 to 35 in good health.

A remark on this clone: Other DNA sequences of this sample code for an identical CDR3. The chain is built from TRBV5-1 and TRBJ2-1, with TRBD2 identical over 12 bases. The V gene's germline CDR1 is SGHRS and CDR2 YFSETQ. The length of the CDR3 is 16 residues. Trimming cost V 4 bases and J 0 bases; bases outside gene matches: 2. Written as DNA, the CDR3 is TGCGCCAGCAGCCTGACTAGCGGGGGCTCCTACAATGAGCAGTTCTTC. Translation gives CASSLTSGGSYNEQFF. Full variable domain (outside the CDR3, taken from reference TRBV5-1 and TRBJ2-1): KAGVTQTPRYLIKTRGQQVTLSCSPISGHRSVSWYQQTPGQGLQFLFEYFSETQRNKGNFPGRFSGRQFSNSRSEMNVSTLELGDSALYLCASSLTSGGSYNEQFFGPGTRLTVL.

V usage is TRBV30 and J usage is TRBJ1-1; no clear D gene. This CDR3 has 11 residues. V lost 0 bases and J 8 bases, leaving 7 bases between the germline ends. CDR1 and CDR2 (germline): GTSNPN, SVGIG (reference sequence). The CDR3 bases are TGTGCCTGGAGTGTGGGCAGGGAAGCTTTCTTT. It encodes CAWSVGREAFF. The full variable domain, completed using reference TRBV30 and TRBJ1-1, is SQTIHQWPATLVQPVGSPLSLECTVEGTSNPNLYWYRQAAGRGLQLLFYSVGIGQISSEVPQNLSASRPQDRQFILSSKKLLLSDSGFYLCAWSVGREAFFGQGTRLTVV.

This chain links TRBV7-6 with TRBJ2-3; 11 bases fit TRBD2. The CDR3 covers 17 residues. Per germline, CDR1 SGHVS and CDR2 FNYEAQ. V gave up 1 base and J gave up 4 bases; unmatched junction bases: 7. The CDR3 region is CASSLGLAGSLADTQYF. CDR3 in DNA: TGTGCCAGCAGCTTAGGACTAGCGGGGTCCCTGGCAGATACGCAGTATTTT.

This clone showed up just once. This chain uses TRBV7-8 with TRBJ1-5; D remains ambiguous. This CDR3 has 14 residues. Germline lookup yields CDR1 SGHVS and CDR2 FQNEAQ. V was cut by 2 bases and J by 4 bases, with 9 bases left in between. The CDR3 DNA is TGTGCCAGCAGCTTACAAGCCCTGAATCAGCCCCAGCATTTT. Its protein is CASSLQALNQPQHF.

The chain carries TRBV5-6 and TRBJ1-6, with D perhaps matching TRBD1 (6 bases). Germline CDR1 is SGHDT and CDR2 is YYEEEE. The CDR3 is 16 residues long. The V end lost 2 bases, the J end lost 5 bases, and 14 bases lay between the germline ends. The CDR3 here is CASSFEGGIDNSPLHF. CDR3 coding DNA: TGTGCCAGCAGCTTTGAGGGGGGCATCGATAATTCACCCCTCCACTTT.

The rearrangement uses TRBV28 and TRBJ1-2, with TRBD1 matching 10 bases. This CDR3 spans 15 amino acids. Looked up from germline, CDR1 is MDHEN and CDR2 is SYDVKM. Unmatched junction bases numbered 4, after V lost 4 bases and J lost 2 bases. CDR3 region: CASSSRQGANYGYTF. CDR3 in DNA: TGTGCCAGCAGTTCCCGACAGGGGGCGAACTATGGCTACACCTTC.

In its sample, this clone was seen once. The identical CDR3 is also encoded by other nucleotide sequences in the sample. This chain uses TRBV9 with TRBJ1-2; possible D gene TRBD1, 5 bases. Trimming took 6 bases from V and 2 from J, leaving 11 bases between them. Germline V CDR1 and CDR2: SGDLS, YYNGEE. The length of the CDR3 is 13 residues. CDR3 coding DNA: TGTGCCAGCAACCGGGACGGGAACTATGGCTACACCTTC. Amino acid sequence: CASNRDGNYGYTF.

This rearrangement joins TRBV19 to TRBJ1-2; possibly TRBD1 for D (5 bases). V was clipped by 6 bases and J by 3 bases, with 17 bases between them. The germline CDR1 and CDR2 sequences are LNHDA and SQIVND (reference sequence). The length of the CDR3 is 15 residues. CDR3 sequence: CASRKVGGVDYGYTF. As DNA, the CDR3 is TGTGCCAGTAGAAAAGTAGGAGGGGTGGACTATGGCTACACCTTC.

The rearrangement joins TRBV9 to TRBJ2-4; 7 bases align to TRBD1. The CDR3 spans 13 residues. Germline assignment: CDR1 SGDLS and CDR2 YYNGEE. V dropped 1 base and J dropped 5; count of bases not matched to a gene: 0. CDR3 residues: CASSVTGENIQYF. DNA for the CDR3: TGTGCCAGCAGCGTAACAGGGGAAAACATTCAGTACTTC.